This T cell receptor beta chain was sequenced in a study of T cell responses to AZD1222 COVID-19 vaccine. Findings and caveats of the study: Donors skewed white British and female; clonal diversity was possibly underestimated. Recipients of AZD1222 seropositive at baseline numbered only 6 or 7.

Losses at the gene ends were 6 bases for V and 3 bases for J; bases not matched to a gene: 11. The CDR3 is 15 amino acids. Germline values: CDR1 MNHEY, CDR2 SVGAGI. A word on this clone: The antigen is unknown.

Profiled with immunoSEQ multiplex PCR; TCRdb holds only in-frame clones, not every one. Seen here are 95,000 to 100,000 clones, just over 90% observed once, and the top ten hold approximately 1.2%. The sample here was peripheral blood, taken on day 0 of AZD1222 vaccination. The clonotype originates from an adult in good health. The rearrangement uses TRBV6-5 and TRBJ2-7, with 7 bases fitting TRBD1. This CDR3 reads CASRILLGQHYEQYF. CDR3 DNA: TGTGCCAGCAGGATCTTGTTGGGACAGCACTACGAGCAGTACTTC.